These T cell receptor beta chains were read from a single sample in a study of cytomegalovirus exposure and HLA in healthy donors. Clones were read by immunoSEQ multiplex PCR, and TCRdb kept only the in-frame ones, dropping some. In the table there are about 190,000 clones, 85% to 90% of which are singletons. The sequencing sample was made of PBMCs. These receptors were collected from a woman between 18 and 29 years old in good health and CMV-seronegative. CDR3s include the opening cysteine and the closing phenylalanine or tryptophan. The D gene is left open where the match is weak. Clone size appears in some rows only: once, few, many, or a class for an expanded clone.

>-|TRBJ2-2|-|TRBV19
TGTGCCAGTAGTCAAGCGGCGGGGGAGCTGTTTTTT
CASSQAAGELFF
>-|TRBJ2-3|-|TRBV4-1
TGCGCCAGCAGCCTACAGGAAGCAACTAGCACAGATACGCAGTATTTT
CASSLQEATSTDTQYF
>-|TRBJ1-1|TRBD1|TRBV6-5
TGTGCCAGCAGACCGGACAGGGGGCTGAACACTGAAGCTTTCTTT
CASRPDRGLNTEAFF
>-|TRBJ1-5|TRBD1|TRBV6-1
TGTGCCAGCAGTGACCCGGGACAGGGTAGCAATCAGCCCCAGCATTTT
CASSDPGQGSNQPQHF
>-|TRBJ2-7|-|TRBV4-2
TGTGCCAGCAGCCAAGATGGGGGGTCCCTCTCCTACGAGCAGTACTTC
CASSQDGGSLSYEQYF
>few|TRBJ2-1|TRBD2|TRBV5-4
TGTGCCAGCAGCTCCCGGGGGGACCCCTACAATGAGCAGTTCTTC
CASSSRGDPYNEQFF
>-|TRBJ2-5|-|TRBV11-2
TGTGCCAGCAGCTTAGGACAGGATCGACAGACCCAGTACTTC
CASSLGQDRQTQYF
>-|TRBJ2-4|TRBD1|TRBV29-1
TGCAGCGTCCAGGGGGTAAACATTCAGTACTTC
CSVQGVNIQYF
>-|TRBJ2-2|-|TRBV19
TGTGCCAGTAGGGGGGGAAGGCGGACCGGGGAGCTGTTTTTT
CASRGGRRTGELFF
>-|TRBJ2-3|-|TRBV6-5
TGTGCCAGCAGGAGCCCAGGGGAAAGCACAGATACGCAGTATTTT
CASRSPGESTDTQYF
>-|TRBJ1-2|-|TRBV6-6
TGTGCCAGCAGTCAACAGATTAACTATGGCTACACCTTC
CASSQQINYGYTF
>few|TRBJ1-5|-|TRBV6-6
TGTGCCAGCAGTTACTCGAGAGGGCAGTTCAATCAGCCCCAGCATTTT
CASSYSRGQFNQPQHF
>-|TRBJ2-1|TRBD2|TRBV7-8
TGTGCCAGCAGCCCAACTAGCGGGCGGTACAATGAGCAGTTCTTC
CASSPTSGRYNEQFF
>-|TRBJ1-2|-|TRBV19
TGTGCCAGTAGGGTGGAGTATGGCTACACCTTC
CASRVEYGYTF
>-|TRBJ2-7|TRBD2|TRBV6-5
TGTGCCAGCAGTCCTACTAGCGGGAGCTACGAGCAGTACTTC
CASSPTSGSYEQYF
>once|TRBJ1-3|-|TRBV7-6
TGTGCCAGCAGCTTAGGCGTGGGAAACACCATATATTTT
CASSLGVGNTIYF
>-|TRBJ1-1|TRBD1|TRBV6-5
TGTGCCAGCAGTTTACAGGGGGGATACACTGAAGCTTTCTTT
CASSLQGGYTEAFF
>-|TRBJ1-5|-|TRBV6-6
TGTGCCAGCAGACAGGGTCCTATAAGCAATCAGCCCCAGCATTTT
CASRQGPISNQPQHF
>-|TRBJ2-1|TRBD1|TRBV5-1
TGCGCCAGCAGCTTGGGGACAGGATACGGTGAGCAGTTCTTC
CASSLGTGYGEQFF
>few|TRBJ2-1|TRBD2|TRBV9
TGTGCCAGCAGCGGCGCTAGCGGGAGGAATGAGCAGTTCTTC
CASSGASGRNEQFF
>-|TRBJ1-4|TRBD1|TRBV10-3
TGTGCCATCAGTGAGTCGAGGGACAGGCGCCCAACTAATGAAAAACTGTTTTTT
CAISESRDRRPTNEKLFF
>-|TRBJ2-5|TRBD2|TRBV10-3
TGTGCCACCGCCGGGGGGAAAGAGACCCAGTACTTC
CATAGGKETQYF
>-|TRBJ1-4|-|TRBV4-1
TGCGCCAGCAGCCAAGAATACTCAACTAATGAAAAACTGTTTTTT
CASSQEYSTNEKLFF
>-|TRBJ2-7|-|TRBV7-9
TGTGCCAGCAGCTCTACTTCGTCCTCCGTCGAGCAGTACTTC
CASSSTSSSVEQYF
>-|TRBJ1-2|TRBD1|TRBV5-1
TGCGCCAGCAGCGAATCCCGGACAGGGGGAGGCTACACCTTC
CASSESRTGGGYTF
>-|TRBJ1-5|TRBD1|TRBV11-2
TGTGCCAGCAGCGCCGGACAGGGGCGGAATCAGCCCCAGCATTTT
CASSAGQGRNQPQHF
>-|TRBJ2-7|TRBD1|TRBV6-6
TGTGCCAGCAGTTACGGCAGGACAGGAGAGCAGTACTTC
CASSYGRTGEQYF
>-|TRBJ1-1|TRBD1|TRBV29-1
TGCAGCGACAGGGGTAACACTGAAGCTTTCTTT
CSDRGNTEAFF
>-|TRBJ1-6|-|TRBV27
TGTGCCAGCCACCGTGGTCGTAGTAATTCACCCCTCCACTTT
CASHRGRSNSPLHF
>-|TRBJ1-1|TRBD1|TRBV27
TGTGCCAGCAGTTTACGGGACAGGGTGGGGACTGAAGCTTTCTTT
CASSLRDRVGTEAFF
>-|TRBJ1-2|-|TRBV19
TGTGCCAGTAGTATCGCCAACAGGGCCTATGGCTACACCTTC
CASSIANRAYGYTF
>-|TRBJ1-3|-|TRBV18
TGTGCCAGCTCACCGAGGAACTCTGGAAACACCATATATTTT
CASSPRNSGNTIYF
>-|TRBJ1-5|TRBD1|TRBV10-3
TGTGCCATCAGGATAGGACAGGGGGATCAGCCCCAGCATTTT
CAIRIGQGDQPQHF
>-|TRBJ1-6|-|TRBV5-1
TGCGCCAGCAGCTTTGGTCAGCGAACCGGGACACGAAATTCACCCCTCCACTTT
CASSFGQRTGTRNSPLHF
>once|TRBJ2-7|TRBD1|TRBV5-6
TGTGCCAGCAGCTACGGGACAGGAGAGCTCAACGAGCAGTACTTC
CASSYGTGELNEQYF
>-|TRBJ2-1|TRBD2|TRBV10-2
TGCGCCAGCAGTGAGCCCGGCGGGGGGGCGATTCGGGGCTACAATGAGCAGTTCTTC
CASSEPGGGAIRGYNEQFF
>-|TRBJ2-5|TRBD2|TRBV11-2
TGTGCCAGCAGCGATGAACTAGCGGGAGGAGAAGAGACCCAGTACTTC
CASSDELAGGEETQYF
>-|TRBJ2-4|-|TRBV11-2
TGTGCCAGCAGCTTAGATACCCCGAGCCGCGAGTACTTC
CASSLDTPSREYF
>-|TRBJ1-1|-|TRBV25-1
TGTGCCAGCAGCGACCAGGGATGGACTGAAGCTTTCTTT
CASSDQGWTEAFF
>-|TRBJ1-1|-|TRBV9
-
CASSDLQGRNTEAFFGQGTEAFF
>-|TRBJ2-3|TRBD2|TRBV11-3
TGTGCCAGCAGCTCTGGACTAGCGGAGGGCACAGATACGCAGTATTTT
CASSSGLAEGTDTQYF
>-|TRBJ1-2|TRBD1|TRBV14
TGTGCCAGCAGCAAGGACAGGCGTCTCTATGGCTACACCTTC
CASSKDRRLYGYTF
>-|TRBJ2-1|-|TRBV7-9
TGTGCCAGCAGCTCCAGGGGGGCAGGGTATCATGAGCAGTTCTTC
CASSSRGAGYHEQFF
>-|TRBJ1-1|-|TRBV7-2
TGTGCCAGCAGCTACGGGGGGACCACTGAAGCTTTCTTT
CASSYGGTTEAFF
>-|TRBJ2-7|-|TRBV4-1
TGCGCCAGCAGCCAAGACATGCGGGTCGTTAGCTTCTACGAGCAGTACTTC
CASSQDMRVVSFYEQYF
>-|TRBJ2-5|-|TRBV30
TGTGCCTGGAATAGGGGAGGTGAGACCCAGTACTTC
CAWNRGGETQYF
>-|TRBJ2-3|-|TRBV6-1
TGTGCCAGCAGTGAAGATAGGGGGTCCACAGATACGCAGTATTTT
CASSEDRGSTDTQYF
>few|TRBJ2-7|TRBD1|TRBV19
TGTGCCAGTAGTACCCCGGGACAGCCCTACGAGCAGTACTTC
CASSTPGQPYEQYF
>-|TRBJ1-1|TRBD1|TRBV6-5
TGTGCCAGCAGTGACAGGGAGAACACTGAAGCTTTCTTT
CASSDRENTEAFF